The 13 T cell receptor beta chains below come from one sample, sequenced in a study of patients and donors after allogeneic stem cell transplantation. In TCRdb, the RT-PCR reads were re-called with MiXCR into one record per CDR3 protein. This table has approximately 200,000 distinct CDR3 sequences, less than 45% appearing once. Sequencing was done on a sample of blood, either unsorted or a sorted T cell fraction (not recorded which). These TCRs come from a human donor who was either an allogeneic HSCT recipient or a stem cell or donor lymphocyte infusion donor (not recorded which). It is not recorded whose cells these are; they may come from a transplant donor.

The V gene is TRBV12-3 or TRBV12-4, the J gene TRBJ2-6, with 10 bases matching TRBD1. This CDR3 has 18 residues. V was clipped by 5 bases and J by 1 base; unmatched bases: 8. CDR3 protein: CASSLSGTGVSGANVLTF. The CDR3 coding sequence is TGTGCCAGCAGTCTATCCGGGACAGGGGTATCTGGGGCCAACGTCCTGACTTTC.

The chain is built from TRBV28 and TRBJ1-1; D call uncertain. V was pared by 3 bases and J by 10 bases, with 9 bases between. Looked up from germline, CDR1 is MDHEN and CDR2 is SYDVKM. CDR3 length: 11 amino acids. CDR3 sequence: CASSFGVTAFF. In DNA form, the CDR3 reads TGTGCCAGCAGTTTTGGGGTAACAGCTTTCTTT.

This clonotype occurred a few times. This chain connects TRBV18 to TRBJ2-5, with 10 bases fitting TRBD1. V lost 4 bases to trimming and J lost 4 bases; unmatched junction nucleotides: 3. The CDR3 totals 14 residues. Germline V gene lookup returns CDR1 KGHSH and CDR2 LQKENI. CDR3 nucleotide sequence: TGTGCCAGCTCACGGACAGGGGGTGGAGAGACCCAGTACTTC. Translation gives CASSRTGGGETQYF.

The sample holds a few counts of this clonotype. This chain links TRBV2 with TRBJ1-1; perhaps TRBD1 as D (6 bases). The CDR3 consists of 15 residues. Germline CDR1 is SNHLY and CDR2 is FYNNEI. The V end was cut by 2 bases, the J end by 4 bases, with 14 bases between. Here the CDR3 reads CASSELRGLVTEAFF. CDR3 coding DNA: TGTGCCAGCAGTGAATTACGGGGGCTTGTCACTGAAGCTTTCTTT.

The rearrangement links TRBV6-5 to TRBJ2-3, with TRBD2 identical over 9 bases. The V and J ends lost 10 bases and 2 bases, in that order; junction bases with no gene match: 7. CDR1 is MNHEY, CDR2 SVGAGI, per germline. CDR3 length: 14 amino acids. For the CDR3, the DNA is TGTGCCACCTCCAGACTAGCGGCCACAGATACGCAGTATTTT. It yields the protein CATSRLAATDTQYF.

Only a few counts were recorded for this clonotype. The chain has TRBV12-3 or TRBV12-4 and TRBJ1-4; maybe TRBD1 (6 bases). V was cut by 2 bases and J by 3 bases, with 16 bases left in between. CDR3 length: 17 residues. CDR3 loop: CASSLRMTDSPNEKLFF. The CDR3 coding sequence is TGTGCCAGCAGTTTAAGAATGACGGACAGCCCTAATGAAAAACTGTTTTTT.

The J gene is TRBJ2-1, the V gene TRBV7-8; D unresolved. Trimming stripped 1 base from V and 7 bases from J, with 5 bases between. This CDR3 region has 12 residues. Germline-derived CDR1 and CDR2 are SGHVS and FQNEAQ. CDR3 protein: CASSLGLNEQFF. CDR3 sequence (DNA): TGTGCCAGCAGCTTAGGCTTGAATGAGCAGTTCTTC. The whole variable domain, remainder taken from reference TRBV7-8 and TRBJ2-1, is GAGVSQSPRYKVAKRGQDVALRCDPISGHVSLFWYQQALGQGPEFLTYFQNEAQLDKSGLPSDRFFAERPEGSVSTLKIQRTQQEDSAVYLCASSLGLNEQFFGPGTRLTVL.

This clonotype has only one observation. V is TRBV28 and J is TRBJ2-7; the D is unclear. Trimming removed 1 base at V and 6 bases at J, with 10 bases between. Germline V CDR1 and CDR2: MDHEN, SYDVKM. CDR3 length equals 13 residues. CDR3 sequence reads: CASSLLGLSEQYF. CDR3 coding DNA: TGTGCCAGCAGTTTATTGGGCCTCAGCGAGCAGTACTTC.

Ten or more counts support this clonotype. This chain links TRBV10-3 with TRBJ1-2; TRBD1 aligns across 7 bases. V was pared by 6 bases and J by 2 bases, with 3 bases of the junction left unmatched. Germline CDR1 reads ENHRY; CDR2 reads SYGVKD. The CDR3 runs 13 residues. Here the CDR3 DNA reads TGTGCCATCAGACAGACAGGGAACTATGGCTACACCTTC. Its translation is CAIRQTGNYGYTF.

This clonotype appeared a few times. CDR3: CSAPSTGATEAFF. CDR3 coding DNA: TGCAGTGCTCCTTCGACAGGGGCCACTGAAGCTTTCTTT. The chain links TRBV20-1 to TRBJ1-1; 8 bases are a match to TRBD1. The CDR3 has 13 residues. The V and J ends lost 5 bases and 4 bases, in that order; junction bases with no gene match: 6. In germline, CDR1 is DFQATT, CDR2 SNEGSKA (reference sequence).

The chain joins TRBV7-2 to TRBJ2-1; 7 bases are a match to TRBD2. This CDR3 comprises 15 residues. Germline V gene sequence: CDR1 SGHTA, CDR2 FQGNSA. The J segment lost 4 bases and the V segment lost 1 base, leaving 4 bases of the junction unmatched. The CDR3 here is CASSLGTSPYNEQFF. The CDR3 DNA sequence: TGTGCCAGCAGCTTAGGGACTAGTCCTTACAATGAGCAGTTCTTC.

The chain combines TRBV12-3 or TRBV12-4 with TRBJ1-1; 7 nucleotides align to TRBD1. The V gene end was trimmed by 2 bases and the J gene end by 7 bases; junction bases not matched to a gene: 7. The CDR3 contains 14 residues. CDR3 protein: CASSLTGANNEAFF. The DNA for the CDR3 is TGTGCCAGCAGTTTAACAGGGGCCAATAATGAAGCTTTCTTT.

This clonotype was seen many times. The CDR3 sequence is CSARQGISDGYTF. DNA for the CDR3: TGCAGTGCAAGACAGGGGATCTCTGATGGCTACACCTTC. J is TRBJ1-2 and V is TRBV20-1; 8 nucleotides align to TRBD1. This CDR3 region has 13 residues. V gave up 6 bases and J gave up 6 bases; unmatched junction bases: 9. CDR1 and CDR2 from the germline V gene are DFQATT and SNEGSKA (reference sequence).